Listed here are 28 T cell receptor beta chains from one sample, sequenced in a study of human T cells and chemical hapten exposure. Stated time point: patch test 1, 2 weeks after DPC sensitization. Treatment meaning: therapeutic diphenylcyclopropenone sensitization with weekly scalp DPC. From the RACE reads, TCRdb called clonotypes with MiXCR, one entry per CDR3 protein. The table has 300,000 to 350,000 distinct CDR3 sequences, around 6.9% seen once. The source was whole blood, collected in connection with sensitization to the hapten diphenylcyclopropenone (DPC). These receptors all come from a woman aged 18-35 years with alopecia areata. Some clones in this sample may be carry-over from other donors' samples.

The chain recombines TRBV6-5 with TRBJ2-5; the D gene is possibly TRBD2 (5 bases). The V end lost 6 bases, the J end lost 7 bases, and 18 bases lay between the germline ends. From germline, CDR1 is MNHEY and CDR2 SVGAGI. The CDR3 length is 14 residues. CDR3 residues: CASRPLGLAATQYF. As DNA, the CDR3 is TGTGCCAGCAGACCCCTAGGACTTGCAGCGACCCAGTACTTC.

This clonotype was observed a handful of times. The rearrangement links TRBV9 to TRBJ1-4; 9 bases agree with TRBD1. CDR3 length: 14 amino acids. The germline gives CDR1 SGDLS, CDR2 YYNGEE. V was pared by 6 bases and J by 6 bases, with 6 bases of the junction left unmatched. The CDR3 region has the DNA TGTGCCAGCACCAGGGACAGGGCGGATGAAAAACTGTTTTTT. This sequence encodes CASTRDRADEKLFF.

The chain is built from TRBV5-4 and TRBJ1-6; 8 bases agree with TRBD1. In germline, CDR1 is SGHNT, CDR2 YYREEE (reference sequence). Losses at the gene ends were 1 base for V and 9 bases for J; bases not matched to a gene: 6. This CDR3 is 15 amino acids long. The DNA for the CDR3 is TGTGCCAGCAGCTTGAAGACAGGGGTAGGTTCACCCCTCCACTTT. It encodes CASSLKTGVGSPLHF. The variable domain in full, completed from reference TRBV5-4 and TRBJ1-6, reads ETGVTQSPTHLIKTRGQQVTLRCSSQSGHNTVSWYQQALGQGPQFIFQYYREEENGRGNFPPRFSGLQFPNYSSELNVNALELDDSALYLCASSLKTGVGSPLHFGNGTRLTVT.

V and J are TRBV12-3 or TRBV12-4 and TRBJ1-6; 9 nucleotides match TRBD1. V shed 6 bases, J shed 9 bases, and the junction held 12 bases outside the gene matches. The CDR3 consists of 16 residues. CDR3 nucleotide sequence: TGTGCCAGCAGCCCCCTTACAGGGGGCGCGTCTTCACCCCTCCACTTT. Its translation: CASSPLTGGASSPLHF.

This chain joins TRBV7-2 and TRBJ1-4, with no clear D. Germline V gene data show CDR1 as SGHTA and CDR2 as FQGNSA. This CDR3 spans 14 amino acids. Trimming shortened V by 0 bases and J by 3 bases, and 5 bases separated the two germline ends. This CDR3 reads CASSLAWANEKLFF. CDR3 coding DNA: TGTGCCAGCAGCTTAGCATGGGCTAATGAAAAACTGTTTTTT. The whole variable domain, filled in from reference TRBV7-2 and TRBJ1-4, reads GAGVSQSPSNKVTEKGKDVELRCDPISGHTALYWYRQSLGQGLEFLIYFQGNSAPDKSGLPSDRFSAERTGGSVSTLTIQRTQQEDSAVYLCASSLAWANEKLFFGSGTQLSVL.

This clonotype was counted many times. The chain is built from TRBV29-1 and TRBJ1-2; no firm D call. The germline V and J ends were trimmed by 5 bases and 6 bases, with 13 bases remaining between them. The CDR3 extends over 12 amino acids. CDR1 SQVTM and CDR2 ANQGSEA come from the germline V gene. The CDR3 DNA sequence: TGCAGCGTTAGGCAAGCGCCGGATGGCTACACCTTC. This translates into CSVRQAPDGYTF.

Ten or more counts support this clonotype. The V and J genes are TRBV28 and TRBJ2-1; D unresolved. The germline V and J ends were trimmed by 7 bases and 8 bases, with 12 bases remaining between them. This CDR3 comprises 12 residues. Germline V gives CDR1 MDHEN, CDR2 SYDVKM. The CDR3 DNA reads as TGTGCCAGCAAAGGTATCGGCGATGAGCAGTTCTTC. It translates to CASKGIGDEQFF. The variable domain in full, with the rest retrieved from reference TRBV28 and TRBJ2-1, is DVKVTQSSRYLVKRTGEKVFLECVQDMDHENMFWYRQDPGLGLRLIYFSYDVKMKEKGDIPEGYSVSREKKERFSLILESASTNQTSMYLCASKGIGDEQFFGPGTRLTVL.

This clonotype was seen repeatedly, ten times or more. This chain connects TRBV10-3 to TRBJ1-1, with TRBD1 as a possible D gene (5 bases). This CDR3 is 14 amino acids long. The germline V and J ends were trimmed by 7 bases and 2 bases, with 14 bases remaining between them. The germline V gene encodes CDR1 ENHRY and CDR2 SYGVKD. This CDR3 is CAIKNSGGNTEAFF. Here the CDR3 DNA reads TGTGCCATCAAGAATTCCGGGGGAAACACTGAAGCTTTCTTT.

This chain connects TRBV7-2 to TRBJ1-1; 8 nucleotides agree with TRBD1. Germline CDR1 reads SGHTA; CDR2 reads FQGNSA. This CDR3 has 12 residues. V shed 1 base, J shed 10 bases, and the junction held 2 bases outside the gene matches. Here the CDR3 reads CASSLDRGVAFF. The CDR3, as DNA: TGTGCCAGCAGCTTAGACAGGGGGGTAGCTTTCTTT.

The rearrangement joins TRBV7-2 to TRBJ2-1, with D possibly being TRBD2 (5 bases). CDR3 length: 14 residues. Per the germline V gene, CDR1 is SGHTA and CDR2 is FQGNSA. V was trimmed by 5 bases and J by 7 bases, leaving 15 bases between them. This CDR3 is CASSRNSVGNEQFF. The CDR3 DNA follows: TGTGCCAGCAGCCGAAATAGCGTAGGAAATGAGCAGTTCTTC.

This clonotype has more than one count but fewer than ten. This chain connects TRBV5-4 to TRBJ2-4; 9 nucleotides align to TRBD1. The CDR3 has 15 amino acids. With 0 bases clipped from V and 6 bases from J, the junction kept 4 bases outside the gene matches. CDR1 and CDR2 from the germline V gene are SGHNT and YYREEE (reference sequence). The CDR3 nucleotides read TGTGCCAGCAGCTTGGACAGGGGGCTACTAAACATTCAGTACTTC. Protein sequence: CASSLDRGLLNIQYF.

This clonotype has a handful of counts. The V and J genes are TRBV7-9 and TRBJ1-2; perhaps TRBD1 as D (6 bases). The CDR3 totals 15 residues. Germline V CDR1 and CDR2: SEHNR, FQNEAQ (reference sequence). Trimming stripped 0 bases from V and 8 bases from J, with 16 bases between. The CDR3 nucleotides are TGTGCCAGCAGCTTAGCATCGGGGGGCGCGATCGGCTACACCTTC. It is translated as CASSLASGGAIGYTF.

This clonotype was seen a handful of times. The chain carries TRBV6-5 and TRBJ2-4, with D possibly TRBD2 on 6 matching bases. With 0 bases removed from V and 1 base from J, the gap between germline ends came to 16 bases. Germline CDR1 MNHEY, CDR2 SVGAGI. This CDR3 spans 18 amino acids. The CDR3 sequence is CASSYSEEGLFAKNIQYF. The CDR3 region has the DNA TGTGCCAGCAGTTACTCGGAGGAGGGGCTCTTCGCCAAAAACATTCAGTACTTC.

This clonotype was recorded at least ten times. The chain links TRBV12-3 or TRBV12-4 to TRBJ2-1; D gene ambiguous. CDR3 length: 16 residues. V lost 6 bases to trimming and J lost 9 bases, with 24 bases between them. The CDR3 sequence is CASSLTPSLGKGEQFF. The CDR3 region has the DNA TGTGCCAGCAGCCTCACCCCATCTCTGGGGAAAGGTGAGCAGTTCTTC.

This clonotype was counted between two and nine times. The chain combines TRBV10-3 with TRBJ2-5, with TRBD2 matching over 9 bases. V lost 3 bases and J lost 8; bases outside the gene matches: 7. The CDR3 extends over 14 amino acids. Germline values: CDR1 ENHRY, CDR2 SYGVKD. In DNA, the CDR3 is TGTGCCATCAGTGACCCTAGCGGGGTGGAAACCCAGTACTTC. This gives the protein CAISDPSGVETQYF.

The sample holds many counts of this clonotype. This chain joins TRBV6-2 or TRBV6-3 and TRBJ2-3; D uncertain. The V and J ends lost 0 bases and 0 bases respectively, with 7 bases between them. The CDR3 covers 15 residues. Germline CDR1 is MNHEY and CDR2 is SVGEGT. The CDR3 is CASSYSERSTDTQYF. The CDR3 DNA reads as TGTGCCAGCAGTTACTCTGAGCGTAGCACAGATACGCAGTATTTT.

This chain uses TRBV5-4 with TRBJ1-6; D unresolved. Germline V CDR1 and CDR2: SGHNT, YYREEE (reference sequence). Trimming pared 6 bases from V and 0 bases from J, leaving 13 bases between. The length of the CDR3 is 16 residues. CDR3 in DNA: TGTGCCAGCACCTCCTCCTCCGGCTCCTATAATTCACCCCTCCACTTT. Its protein product is CASTSSSGSYNSPLHF. Full variable domain (rest looked up from reference TRBV5-4 and TRBJ1-6): ETGVTQSPTHLIKTRGQQVTLRCSSQSGHNTVSWYQQALGQGPQFIFQYYREEENGRGNFPPRFSGLQFPNYSSELNVNALELDDSALYLCASTSSSGSYNSPLHFGNGTRLTVT.

At least ten counts were recorded for this clonotype. The CDR3 sequence is CASRVGGAGETQYF. For the CDR3, the DNA is TGTGCCAGCAGAGTCGGGGGGGCCGGTGAGACCCAGTACTTC. The rearrangement uses TRBV5-4 and TRBJ2-5, with 8 positions matching TRBD2. CDR3 size: 14 residues. The J segment lost 5 bases and the V segment lost 5 bases, leaving 8 bases of the junction unmatched. CDR1 and CDR2 (germline): SGHNT, YYREEE (reference sequence). The full variable domain, completed using reference TRBV5-4 and TRBJ2-5, is ETGVTQSPTHLIKTRGQQVTLRCSSQSGHNTVSWYQQALGQGPQFIFQYYREEENGRGNFPPRFSGLQFPNYSSELNVNALELDDSALYLCASRVGGAGETQYFGPGTRLLVL.

This clonotype was found a few times. The chain has TRBV6-5 and TRBJ1-4; D call uncertain. V was trimmed by 0 bases and J by 0 bases, leaving 8 bases between them. The CDR3 sequence is 16 residues long. Germline V gives CDR1 MNHEY, CDR2 SVGAGI. The CDR3: CASSYSASATNEKLFF. The CDR3 DNA is TGTGCCAGCAGTTACTCGGCTTCTGCAACTAATGAAAAACTGTTTTTT.

The chain recombines TRBV5-5 with TRBJ1-6; D is ambiguous. Germline V CDR1 and CDR2: SGHKS, YYEKEE (reference sequence). CDR3 length equals 13 residues. V was trimmed by 1 base and J by 4 bases, leaving 3 bases between them. The CDR3 nucleotides read TGTGCCAGCAGCTTGCAGTATAATTCACCCCTCCACTTT. Encoded protein: CASSLQYNSPLHF.

This clonotype was detected a few times. This chain links TRBV6-5 with TRBJ1-3; no firm D call. The CDR3 sequence is 12 residues long. CDR1 is MNHEY, CDR2 SVGAGI, per germline. Trimming removed 5 bases from V and 4 bases from J, with 6 bases in between. For the CDR3, the DNA is TGTGCCAGCAGTACTCCGGGAAACACCATATATTTT. It translates to CASSTPGNTIYF.

This clonotype has more than one count but fewer than ten. The chain joins TRBV10-3 to TRBJ2-3, with TRBD2 as a possible D gene (6 bases). V lost 2 bases and J lost 2, with 11 bases in between. The CDR3 spans 15 residues. Germline CDR1 ENHRY, CDR2 SYGVKD. The CDR3 loop reads CAISERAGYTDTQYF. In DNA form, the CDR3 reads TGTGCCATCAGTGAGCGTGCGGGGTACACAGATACGCAGTATTTT.

This chain joins TRBV4-3 and TRBJ1-1; 9 bases are a match to TRBD1. The CDR3 contains 15 residues. After removal of 5 bases from V and 8 bases from J, the junction contained 12 bases not matched to a gene. Germline CDR1 is LGHNA and CDR2 is YSLEER. The CDR3 DNA is TGCGCCAGCAGCGAAAGGACAGGGGAAAACTTGGAAGCTTTCTTT. Protein product: CASSERTGENLEAFF.

This clonotype was observed a few times. As DNA, the CDR3 is TGTGCCAGCAGCTCTTACCCGGCAGGGTCTGGGGCCAACGTCCTGACTTTC. Its translation is CASSSYPAGSGANVLTF. This sequence joins TRBV7-2 and TRBJ2-6, with a weak D call TRBD1 (5 bases). V lost 4 bases and J lost 1, with 14 bases in between. The CDR3 has 17 amino acids. CDR1 SGHTA and CDR2 FQGNSA come from the germline V gene.

V is TRBV9 and J is TRBJ1-5; D is undetermined. The germline V gene has CDR1 SGDLS and CDR2 YYNGEE. The V and J ends lost 0 bases and 4 bases respectively, with 5 bases between them. The CDR3 sequence is 13 residues long. The CDR3 protein is CASSVDENQPQHF. In DNA, the CDR3 is TGTGCCAGCAGCGTAGACGAAAATCAGCCCCAGCATTTT.

This clonotype appeared a few times. V gene TRBV7-2 combines with J gene TRBJ1-1; possibly TRBD1 for D (5 bases). This CDR3 region has 14 residues. Germline CDR1 SGHTA, CDR2 FQGNSA. V dropped 3 bases and J dropped 6 bases, with 14 bases sitting between them. In nucleotides, the CDR3 is TGTGCCAGCAGCTTTCGGACGGGGGGGGCTGAAGCTTTCTTT. As protein: CASSFRTGGAEAFF.

On this clonotype itself: This could be a read error, since a much larger clone is one nucleotide away. The gene calls are TRBV6-5 and TRBJ2-7, with 8 nucleotides matching TRBD1. This CDR3 has 15 amino acids. CDR1 is MNHEY and CDR2 is SVGAGI in the germline V gene. The CDR3 spells CASSYSWTGSNERYF. CDR3 sequence (DNA): TGTGCCAGCAGTTACTCTTGGACAGGGTCTAACGAGCGGTACTTC.

This clonotype was seen at least ten times. This chain's CDR3 is CASSSTWPATNEKLFF. The DNA of the CDR3 is TGTGCCAGCAGCTCAACGTGGCCGGCAACTAATGAAAAACTGTTTTTT. This chain connects TRBV7-9 to TRBJ1-4; D is unresolved. Deletions cut 4 bases from V and 0 bases from J, with 12 bases between. CDR1 SEHNR and CDR2 FQNEAQ come from the germline V gene (reference sequence). This CDR3 comprises 16 residues. The whole variable domain, filled in from reference TRBV7-9 and TRBJ1-4, reads DTGVSQNPRHKITKRGQNVTFRCDPISEHNRLYWYRQTLGQGPEFLTYFQNEAQLEKSRLLSDRFSAERPKGSFSTLEIQRTEQGDSAMYLCASSSTWPATNEKLFFGSGTQLSVL.